This T cell receptor beta chain was identified during a study of blood T cells in healthy people across ages. Study results and limitations: Across the age range, TCR beta diversity per million T cells fell in a roughly linear way. PBMCs were not sorted, which prevented a conclusive comparison of naive versus antigen-experienced cells.

Germline trimming cut 5 bases from V and 4 bases from J; bases unmatched to any gene: 7. The CDR3 runs 15 residues. This clonotype was seen more than once but under ten times. The antigen remains unidentified. The second PCR ran about 6 to 11 cycles with a sample-barcoded 5' primer and J-beta primers. TCRdb recomputed calls from the 5' RACE reads with MiXCR, one row per CDR3 protein. Among some 900,000 distinct CDR3 sequences, approximately 49% were seen once, and the ten largest hold under 15%. The V and J genes are TRBV12-3 or TRBV12-4 and TRBJ1-1; 10 bases are shared with TRBD1. The sequence was collected from a man aged 25-40 years in good health. Sequencing was carried out using blood. CDR3 sequence: CASSRGTGATTEAFF. The CDR3 nucleotides read TGTGCCAGCAGTCGGGGGACAGGGGCTACCACTGAAGCTTTCTTT.